A selection of T cell receptor beta chains follows, all from one sample in a study of human T cells and chemical hapten exposure. One entry per CDR3 protein, called by TCRdb with MiXCR from the RACE reads. This table holds 300,000 to 450,000 distinct CDR3 sequences, 5% to 6.5% found once. The specimen was whole blood, collected in connection with sensitization to the hapten diphenylcyclopropenone (DPC). These receptor sequences come from a woman between 50 and 59 years old with alopecia areata. Some clones in this sample may be carry-over from other donors' samples. CDR3s include the opening cysteine and the closing phenylalanine or tryptophan. Fields, in order: D gene, J gene, V gene, clone size, CDR3 DNA, CDR3 protein. D genes are given only for firm matches. The size of a clone is reported for some rows only, either as once, few or many, or as a class for expanded clones.

-	TRBJ2-4	TRBV5-1	many	TGCGCCAGCCACCAAGACGGATTAAGGGACATTCAGTACTTC	CASHQDGLRDIQYF
TRBD2	TRBJ2-1	TRBV25-1	many	TGTGCCAGCAGTGAATTAGCGTCGGGACTAGCCTATAATGAGCAGTTCTTC	CASSELASGLAYNEQFF
TRBD1	TRBJ2-7	TRBV6-5	many	TGTGCCAGCAGTTACACGACAGGGGCCGAGCAGTACTTC	CASSYTTGAEQYF
-	TRBJ1-5	TRBV6-1	few	TGTGCCACGTGGGGCTATAGCAATCAGCCCCAGCATTTT	CATWGYSNQPQHF
-	TRBJ2-3	TRBV5-1	-	TGCGCCAGCAGCCCCTATGCTGATACGCAGTATTTT	CASSPYADTQYF
-	TRBJ2-7	TRBV6-6	many	TGTGCCAGCAGTTACCCCCTGGGGCAGGGGAGCTACGAGCAGTACTTC	CASSYPLGQGSYEQYF
-	TRBJ1-5	TRBV6-1	-	TGTGCCAGCAGTGCGGGACACCTTAGCAATCAGCCCCAGCATTTT	CASSAGHLSNQPQHF
-	TRBJ2-3	TRBV6-5	few	TGTGCCAGCAGCCCCAGGGGGGGGCCAGATACGCAGTATTTT	CASSPRGGPDTQYF
-	TRBJ2-1	TRBV29-1	-	TGCAGCGACCTAGACAAGTCCAATGAGCAGTTCTTC	CSDLDKSNEQFF
TRBD1	TRBJ2-7	TRBV7-9	many	TGTGCCAGCAGCTTAGGCTCCGGGACAGGGTCCTACGAGCAGTACTTC	CASSLGSGTGSYEQYF
-	TRBJ2-1	TRBV2	many	TGTGCCAGCAGAGGGCCAGCGGGCCTGAACTCCTACAATGAGCAGTTCTTC	CASRGPAGLNSYNEQFF
TRBD2	TRBJ2-7	TRBV27	few	TGTGCCAGCAGTTTTACGGCGGGAGGGCCCTCCTACGAGCAGTACTTC	CASSFTAGGPSYEQYF
-	TRBJ2-7	TRBV19	-	TGTGCCAGTAGTATAGTCGACCGCGAGCAGTACTTC	CASSIVDREQYF
-	TRBJ2-5	TRBV9	-	TGTGCCAGCAGCGTAGCCGGGGGCCCAGAGACCCAGTACTTC	CASSVAGGPETQYF
-	TRBJ1-4	TRBV7-9	-	TGTGCCAGCAGCAAGACCGTGAATGAAAAACTGTTTTTT	CASSKTVNEKLFF
-	TRBJ1-6	TRBV14	-	TGTGCCAGCAGCCAAGACAGGGCTTCACCCCTCCACTTT	CASSQDRASPLHF
TRBD1	TRBJ2-7	TRBV19	many	TGTGCCAGTAGTCAGGGGGCAGGGGTATCCTACGAGCAGTACTTC	CASSQGAGVSYEQYF
-	TRBJ2-1	TRBV5-1	many	TGCGCCAGCAGCTTGGCCCCCCTGAATGAGCAGTTCTTC	CASSLAPLNEQFF
TRBD1	TRBJ2-1	TRBV19	-	TGTGCCAGTAGTTACAGGGGGCGTACCTACAATGAGCAGTTCTTC	CASSYRGRTYNEQFF
-	TRBJ2-7	TRBV10-3	many	TGTGCCACGATGACTAGCTCCTACGAGCAGTACTTC	CATMTSSYEQYF
TRBD1	TRBJ2-1	TRBV11-2	many	TGTGCCAGCAGCTTTTGGGACAGGGCCTACAATGAGCAGTTCTTC	CASSFWDRAYNEQFF
-	TRBJ2-6	TRBV18	few	TGTGCCAGCTCACCAGGTCGAGGCGGGGCCAACGTCCTGACTTTC	CASSPGRGGANVLTF
TRBD2	TRBJ2-3	TRBV10-3	few	TGTGCCATCAGTTTAGCGGGGGGGGTCACAGATACGCAGTATTTT	CAISLAGGVTDTQYF
-	TRBJ2-5	TRBV5-1	many	TGCGCCAGCAGCTTGAGTTTAGGAGACCAAGAGACCCAGTACTTC	CASSLSLGDQETQYF
-	TRBJ1-5	TRBV6-2/TRBV6-3	many	TGTGCCAGCAGTTACAGGGCTCTTCAGCCCCAGCATTTT	CASSYRALQPQHF
TRBD2	TRBJ2-1	TRBV7-6	many	TGTGCCAGCAGGGACCCCCGGGACTATCAATGGGAGCAGTTCTTC	CASRDPRDYQWEQFF